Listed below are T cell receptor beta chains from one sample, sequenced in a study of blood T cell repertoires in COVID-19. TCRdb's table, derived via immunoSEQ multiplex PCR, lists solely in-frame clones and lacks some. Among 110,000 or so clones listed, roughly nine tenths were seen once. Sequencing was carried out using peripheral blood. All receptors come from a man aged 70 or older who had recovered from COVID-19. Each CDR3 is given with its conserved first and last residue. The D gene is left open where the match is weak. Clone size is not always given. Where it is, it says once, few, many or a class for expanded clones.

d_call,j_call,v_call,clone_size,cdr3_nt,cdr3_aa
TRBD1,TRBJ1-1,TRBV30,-,TGTGCCTGGAGAAAGGGACAGGGGGAGATTCAGAGGAACACTGAAGCTTTCTTT,CAWRKGQGEIQRNTEAFF
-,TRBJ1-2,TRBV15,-,TGTGCCACCAGCAGAGATCCATCGAGAGCCGCGATCTATGGCTACACCTTC,CATSRDPSRAAIYGYTF
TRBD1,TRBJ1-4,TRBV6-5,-,TGTGCCAGCAGTCCAGGGGGCTTAGGTGAAAAACTGTTTTTT,CASSPGGLGEKLFF
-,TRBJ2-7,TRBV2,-,TGTGCCGCCGGGGTTAGCTCCTACGAGCAGTACTTC,CAAGVSSYEQYF
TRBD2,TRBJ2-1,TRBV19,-,TGTGCCAGTAGTATTGAGGGACTAGCGCTTAATGAGCAGTTCTTC,CASSIEGLALNEQFF
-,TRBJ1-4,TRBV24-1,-,TGTGCCACCAGTGATTCCGGCCGGGGGGAAAAACTGTTTTTT,CATSDSGRGEKLFF
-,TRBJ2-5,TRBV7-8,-,TGTGCCAGCAGCTTAGGGCAGCAAGAGACCCAGTACTTC,CASSLGQQETQYF
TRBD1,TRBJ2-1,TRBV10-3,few,TGTGCCATCAGTGACGAGGACAGGTCGGCCGAGCAGTTCTTC,CAISDEDRSAEQFF
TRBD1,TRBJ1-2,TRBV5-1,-,TGCGCCAGCAGCGAACAGACAGGGTCGCACTATGGCTACACCTTC,CASSEQTGSHYGYTF
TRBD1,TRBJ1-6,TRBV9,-,TGTGCCAGCAGCGTAGGACAGGGTCGGTCCTATAATTCACCCCTCCACTTT,CASSVGQGRSYNSPLHF
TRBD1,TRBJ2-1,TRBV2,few,TGTGCCAGCAGTCCCGGGACAGGCCCCTTTTACAATGAGCAGTTCTTC,CASSPGTGPFYNEQFF
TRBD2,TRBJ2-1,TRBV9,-,TGTGCCAGCAGCGTAGCGGGGCGGGAGGGCAATGAGCAGTTCTTC,CASSVAGREGNEQFF
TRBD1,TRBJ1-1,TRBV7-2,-,TGTGCCAGCAGCTCCAGGACAGGGGGGACGAACACTGAAGCTTTCTTT,CASSSRTGGTNTEAFF
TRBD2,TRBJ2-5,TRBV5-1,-,TGCGCCAGCAGCCAGCTAGCGGGGAGGGAGACCCAGTACTTC,CASSQLAGRETQYF
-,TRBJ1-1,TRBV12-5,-,TGTGCTAGTGCCGTGGGGCGGGGCACTGAAGCTTTCTTT,CASAVGRGTEAFF
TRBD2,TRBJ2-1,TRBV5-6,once,TGTGCCAGCAGCGCGGGACTAGCGGGAGGGTCCTACAATGAGCAGTTCTTC,CASSAGLAGGSYNEQFF
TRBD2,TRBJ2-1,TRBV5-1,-,TGCGCCAGCACCGGGGGGGCATCACGTAGGGATGAGCAGTTCTTC,CASTGGASRRDEQFF
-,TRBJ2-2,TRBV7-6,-,TGTGCCAGCAGCCCATCGACAGGTTCGAGCCGGGAGCTGTTTTTT,CASSPSTGSSRELFF
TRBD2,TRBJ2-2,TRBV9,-,TGTGCCAGCAGCGTAGCTAGCGGGGGAAACACCGGGGAGCTGTTTTTT,CASSVASGGNTGELFF
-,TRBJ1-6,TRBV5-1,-,TGCGCCAGCAGCTTGGCGGGAGGCCTATACTATAATTCACCCCTCCACTTT,CASSLAGGLYYNSPLHF
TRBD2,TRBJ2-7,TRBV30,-,TGTGTCTGGAGTGTAAACGGGGGGGCTGGGAACGAGCAGTACTTC,CVWSVNGGAGNEQYF
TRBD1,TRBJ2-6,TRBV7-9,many,TGTGCCAGCAGCTTCACAGGGGTGGCGACTTTC,CASSFTGVATF
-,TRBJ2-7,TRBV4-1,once,TGCGCCAGCAGCCGCCGGGACTCTTCCTACGAGCAGTACTTC,CASSRRDSSYEQYF
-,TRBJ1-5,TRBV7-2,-,TGTGCCAGCAGCTTAGAACGGGTCCTTCAGCCCCAGCATTTT,CASSLERVLQPQHF
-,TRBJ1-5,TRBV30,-,TGTGCCTGGAGTGTACGAAGATCTGGCCAGCCCCAGCATTTT,CAWSVRRSGQPQHF
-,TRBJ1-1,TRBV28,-,TGTGCCACGGCCGACTCGAACACTGAAGCTTTCTTT,CATADSNTEAFF
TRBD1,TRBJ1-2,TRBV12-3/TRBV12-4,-,TGTGCCAGCAGTTTGACAGGGGGCTATGGCTACACCTTC,CASSLTGGYGYTF
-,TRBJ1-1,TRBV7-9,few,TGTGCCAGCAGCCTTACAGACATAGGAGCTTTCTTT,CASSLTDIGAFF
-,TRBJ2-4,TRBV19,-,TGTGCCAGTAGGCTATGGGGAAGGGGGAGCCACATCAACATTCAGTACTTC,CASRLWGRGSHINIQYF
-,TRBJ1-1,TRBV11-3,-,TGTGCCAGCAGCCTCACAGGGAAGAGAGCTTTCTTT,CASSLTGKRAFF
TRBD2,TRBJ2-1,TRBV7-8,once,TGTGCCAGCAGTCCTAGCGGGGGTGCCTACAATGAGCAGTTCTTC,CASSPSGGAYNEQFF
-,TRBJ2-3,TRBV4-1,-,TGCGCCAGCGGCACTACGGGACTTCGCACAGATACGCAGTATTTT,CASGTTGLRTDTQYF
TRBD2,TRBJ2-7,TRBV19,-,TGTGCCAGTAGTACCTCTTTAGCGGGGGCCTACTACGAGCAGTACTTC,CASSTSLAGAYYEQYF
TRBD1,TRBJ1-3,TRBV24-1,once,TGTGCCACCAGTGATTCAAGGGGACAGGGGTCAGGAAACACCATATATTTT,CATSDSRGQGSGNTIYF
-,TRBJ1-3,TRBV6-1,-,TGTGCCAGCAGTGCACCCCTTGGGGGCGATATCTCTGGAAACACCATATATTTT,CASSAPLGGDISGNTIYF
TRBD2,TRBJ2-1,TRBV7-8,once,TGTGCCAGCAGCTTACAGCGGGGGTCCTACAATGAGCAGTTCTTC,CASSLQRGSYNEQFF
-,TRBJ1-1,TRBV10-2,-,TGCGCCAGCAGCGAGGAGGGGGGGACTGCTGAAGCTTTCTTT,CASSEEGGTAEAFF
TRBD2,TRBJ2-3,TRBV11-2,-,TGTGCCAGCAGCGTACTAGCGGGGACCACAGATACGCAGTATTTT,CASSVLAGTTDTQYF
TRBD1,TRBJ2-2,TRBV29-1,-,TGCAGCGTTGCCAGGGGGCCAAAAACGAACACCGGGGAGCTGTTTTTT,CSVARGPKTNTGELFF
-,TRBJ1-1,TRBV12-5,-,TGTGCTAGTGGCTCCGGGGGTAGGGCTGGGAACACTGAAGCTTTCTTT,CASGSGGRAGNTEAFF
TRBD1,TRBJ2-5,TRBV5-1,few,TGCGCCAGCAGACACTGGGACAGGGATAAAGAGACCCAGTACTTC,CASRHWDRDKETQYF
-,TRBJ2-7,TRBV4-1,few,TGCGCCAGCAGCCAAGTTCCACAGAGGGAATACGAGCAGTACTTC,CASSQVPQREYEQYF
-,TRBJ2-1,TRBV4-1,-,TGCGCCAGCAGCCCCGGGGGCAATGAGCAGTTCTTC,CASSPGGNEQFF
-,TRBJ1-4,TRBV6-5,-,TGTGCCAGCAGCCAATCGATGACTGGGGAAAAACTGTTTTTT,CASSQSMTGEKLFF
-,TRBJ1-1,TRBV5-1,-,TGCGCCAGCAGCTTGCAGGGAATGGCCACTGAAGCTTTCTTT,CASSLQGMATEAFF
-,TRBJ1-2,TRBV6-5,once,TGTGCCAGCAGCCGTGCCGTCGGCTATGGCTACACCTTC,CASSRAVGYGYTF
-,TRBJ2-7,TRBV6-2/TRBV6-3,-,TGTGCCAGCAGTTCCCCGGCCGGACAGATAACCTACGAGCAGTACTTC,CASSSPAGQITYEQYF
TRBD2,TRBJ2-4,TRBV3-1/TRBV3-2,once,TGTGCCAGCAGCCAGAGAACACTAGCGGGCCCCTTTGGCATTCAGTACTTC,CASSQRTLAGPFGIQYF
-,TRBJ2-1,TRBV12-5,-,TGTGCTAGTGGTTTGGTACTGGCGGGGGACATTCACAATGAGCAGTTCTTC,CASGLVLAGDIHNEQFF
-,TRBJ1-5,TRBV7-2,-,TGTGCCAGCAGCCTAACCGGGACATCCGATCAGCCCCAGCATTTT,CASSLTGTSDQPQHF
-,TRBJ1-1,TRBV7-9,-,TGTGCCAGCAGCCAGGGGTTTGTAGCTTTCTTT,CASSQGFVAFF
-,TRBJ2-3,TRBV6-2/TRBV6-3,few,TGTGCCAGCAGTTATACCGGGAGCGAGACAGATACGCAGTATTTT,CASSYTGSETDTQYF